These T cell receptor beta chains were read from a single sample in a study of cytomegalovirus exposure and HLA in healthy donors. This table comes from immunoSEQ multiplex PCR, and its TCRdb copy is limited to in-frame clones, with some not included. The sample lists some 110,000 clones; roughly 78% were seen once. Specimen: PBMCs. These TCRs come from a woman aged 40-49 years in good health and CMV-seronegative. Each CDR3 is given with its conserved first and last residue. D genes are given only for firm matches. Size is omitted from some rows. Given values are once, few, many or a class for expanded clones.

>TRBV28|NA|TRBJ1-6|NA
TGTGCCAGCAGTTTAACCATGGGTTGGGAGGGGATCCTCCACTTT
CASSLTMGWEGILHF
>TRBV6-5|NA|TRBJ1-1|NA
TGTGCCAGCAGCGGGACATCGTCTAGGCACACTGAAGCTTTCTTT
CASSGTSSRHTEAFF
>TRBV28|NA|TRBJ2-2|NA
TGTGCCAGCAGTTTAGCAGGGAAGGCCGGGGAGCTGTTTTTT
CASSLAGKAGELFF
>TRBV30|NA|TRBJ2-1|TRBD2
TGTGCCTGGAGTGCTAGCGGGAGAGGCGATGAGCAGTTCTTC
CAWSASGRGDEQFF
>TRBV27|NA|TRBJ2-2|TRBD2
TGTGCCAGCAGTTTAGTTGCTAGCGGGAGGGTTAGAACCACAGTAACGAACACCGGGGAGCTGTTTTTT
CASSLVASGRVRTTVTNTGELFF
>TRBV11-2|once|TRBJ2-7|NA
TGTGCCAGCAGCCCCAGCGGGCCCCGCTACGAGCAGTACTTC
CASSPSGPRYEQYF
>TRBV11-3|NA|TRBJ2-3|TRBD2
TGTGCCAGCAGCTTGGGACTAGCTTACACAGATACGCAGTATTTT
CASSLGLAYTDTQYF
>TRBV6-5|NA|TRBJ1-2|NA
TGTGCCACCCACAACCCGGGGGGGAATGGCGGCTACACCTTC
CATHNPGGNGGYTF
>TRBV13|NA|TRBJ1-2|NA
TGTGCCAGCAGGCCCCAGGGCTATGGCTACACCTTC
CASRPQGYGYTF
>TRBV7-8|NA|TRBJ1-2|TRBD1
TGTGCCAGCAGGGAAAACCTATGGACAGGCTATGGCTACACCTTC
CASRENLWTGYGYTF
>TRBV4-3|NA|TRBJ2-1|NA
TGCGCCAGCAGCCAAGAGGGCGGAGGAACCTACAATGAGCAGTTCTTC
CASSQEGGGTYNEQFF
>TRBV27|NA|TRBJ2-7|NA
TGTGCCAGCAGTAAAACAGGGTCCTACGAGCAGTACTTC
CASSKTGSYEQYF
>TRBV6-5|once|TRBJ2-2|NA
TGTGCCAGCAACATCGGGGTCGGGGAGCTGTTTTTT
CASNIGVGELFF
>TRBV28|NA|TRBJ2-7|NA
TGTGCCAGCTATGCGGCGCCCTCCTACGAGCAGTACTTC
CASYAAPSYEQYF
>TRBV2|NA|TRBJ2-7|TRBD1
TGTGCCAGCAGTGAAACGGGACAGCACTGGGAGCAGTACTTC
CASSETGQHWEQYF
>TRBV19|NA|TRBJ1-2|NA
TGTGCCAGTAGCATGCGGGCCTCAGGCGACTATGGCTACACCTTC
CASSMRASGDYGYTF
>TRBV5-5|NA|TRBJ2-7|TRBD2
TGTGCCAGCAGCCTTCAAGCGGGAGGACTTCCTCGCGAGCAGTACTTC
CASSLQAGGLPREQYF
>TRBV4-3|NA|TRBJ1-1|NA
TGCGCCAGCAGCCAAGGGGGAGGGCGCCGGAACACTGAAGCTTTCTTT
CASSQGGGRRNTEAFF
>TRBV20-1|NA|TRBJ2-7|NA
TGCAGTGCCAGGAAATCCTACGAGCAGTACTTC
CSARKSYEQYF
>TRBV6-5|NA|TRBJ2-3|NA
TGTGCCAGCAGCCCTAGACTAAGAGATACGCAGTATTTT
CASSPRLRDTQYF
>TRBV27|NA|TRBJ2-3|NA
TGTGCCAGCAGTTTGACGACTGGCACAGATACGCAGTATTTT
CASSLTTGTDTQYF
>TRBV6-5|few|TRBJ2-7|TRBD2
TGTGCCAGCAGTTCGCCCGGGACTAGCGGGTACGAGCAGTACTTC
CASSSPGTSGYEQYF
>TRBV7-9|NA|TRBJ2-7|NA
TGTGCCAGCAGCTTTACAGGTTCTTACGAGCAGTACTTC
CASSFTGSYEQYF
>TRBV6-1|NA|TRBJ2-1|TRBD2
TGTGCCAGCAGTGAAGCGGGGCGGGGGGGCAACGACAATGAGCAGTTCTTC
CASSEAGRGGNDNEQFF
>TRBV11-3|NA|TRBJ2-1|NA
TGTGCCAGCAGCTTAAAGCGGGACATCCCCTACAATGAGCAGTTCTTC
CASSLKRDIPYNEQFF
>TRBV7-6|NA|TRBJ2-1|TRBD2
TGTGCCAGCAGCTTAGGGACTAGCGGGTCTGTCAACAATGAGCAGTTCTTC
CASSLGTSGSVNNEQFF
>TRBV5-4|few|TRBJ2-7|TRBD2
TGTGCCAGCAGCTACGGGACTAACTACGAGCAGTACTTC
CASSYGTNYEQYF
>TRBV6-5|NA|TRBJ2-2|NA
TGTGCCAGCAGTTACCAGGTCAAAAGCGGGGAGCTGTTTTTT
CASSYQVKSGELFF
>TRBV18|NA|TRBJ2-7|TRBD1
TGTGCCAGCTCACCATACGACAGGGGGGACATCGAGCAGTACTTC
CASSPYDRGDIEQYF
>TRBV28|few|TRBJ1-3|TRBD1
TGTGCCAGCAGTGCAATACAGGGGGCCGGGAGCTCTGGAAACACCATATATTTT
CASSAIQGAGSSGNTIYF
>TRBV7-9|once|TRBJ1-6|NA
TGTGCCAGCAGCTCGTTCGATTCACCCCTCCACTTT
CASSSFDSPLHF
>TRBV28|NA|TRBJ2-7|NA
TGTGCCAGCAGTTTCGACGGGGCCTACGAGCAGTACTTC
CASSFDGAYEQYF
>TRBV4-2|NA|TRBJ2-5|TRBD2
TGTGCCAGCAGCCAAGGAGCGGGGTCACAAGAGACCCAGTACTTC
CASSQGAGSQETQYF
>TRBV9|NA|TRBJ2-7|NA
TGTGCCAGCAGCGTAGATTCAGCGGGCTCAACCTACGAGCAGTACTTC
CASSVDSAGSTYEQYF
>TRBV5-1|NA|TRBJ1-2|NA
TGCGCCAGCAGCGCACAGGGAACCTTGAGGTCCGGCTACACCTTC
CASSAQGTLRSGYTF
>TRBV7-8|NA|TRBJ1-5|TRBD1
TGTGCCAGCAGCTACGCGGACAGGGACCAGCCCCAGCATTTT
CASSYADRDQPQHF
>TRBV6-1|few|TRBJ2-1|NA
TGTGCCAGCAGTGAGTGGGGGGAACCCTACAATGAGCAGTTCTTC
CASSEWGEPYNEQFF
>TRBV7-8|NA|TRBJ2-7|TRBD2
TGTGCCAGCAGCGTCGGGACTAGGGGATACGAGCAGTACTTC
CASSVGTRGYEQYF
>TRBV7-8|few|TRBJ2-5|NA
TGTGCCAGCAGCACACGACTACTCGGGGAGCAGTACTTC
CASSTRLLGEQYF
>TRBV15|NA|TRBJ2-5|NA
TGTGCCACCAGCCTCACCGAGGGGGTGGAGACCCAGTACTTC
CATSLTEGVETQYF
>TRBV7-2|once|TRBJ1-1|NA
TGTGCCAGCAGCCCCAGGGGTTGGAGCGTCGCTGAAGCTTTCTTT
CASSPRGWSVAEAFF
>TRBV6-6|NA|TRBJ2-7|NA
TGTGCCAGCGCGAAAGGGAGCTCCTACGAGCAGTACTTC
CASAKGSSYEQYF
>TRBV12-5|NA|TRBJ1-1|NA
TGTGCTAGTGGTTTGGAGCTTTCCGGGGCTTTCTTT
CASGLELSGAFF
>TRBV4-1|NA|TRBJ2-7|TRBD1
TGCGCCAGCAGCCCGACCGGGACAGGACTCTACGAGCAGTACTTC
CASSPTGTGLYEQYF
>TRBV28|NA|TRBJ1-4|NA
TGTGCCAGCAGTTTATACGGTCCAAAAGCCGACGGGGGGGAAACTAATGAAAAACTGTTTTTT
CASSLYGPKADGGETNEKLFF